This T cell receptor beta chain derives from a study of blood T cells in healthy people across ages. Sample-barcoded 5' priming and a J-beta primer mix drove a second PCR of roughly 6 to 12 cycles. TCRdb called the 5' RACE reads again in MiXCR, with one record for every CDR3 protein. The data contain about 630,000 distinct CDR3 sequences, 20% to 25% of them singletons. Germline values: CDR1 SQVTM, CDR2 ANQGSEA. CDR3 length: 15 amino acids. Trimming took off 2 bases at V and 0 bases at J, with 13 bases between the two ends. The sequencing input was blood. This clonotype was obtained from a man between 65 and 85 years old in good health. The gene calls are TRBV29-1 and TRBJ1-2; unclear D gene. The CDR3 sequence is CSVEWRTEANYGYTF. CDR3 coding DNA: TGCAGCGTTGAATGGCGTACAGAAGCTAACTATGGCTACACCTTC.